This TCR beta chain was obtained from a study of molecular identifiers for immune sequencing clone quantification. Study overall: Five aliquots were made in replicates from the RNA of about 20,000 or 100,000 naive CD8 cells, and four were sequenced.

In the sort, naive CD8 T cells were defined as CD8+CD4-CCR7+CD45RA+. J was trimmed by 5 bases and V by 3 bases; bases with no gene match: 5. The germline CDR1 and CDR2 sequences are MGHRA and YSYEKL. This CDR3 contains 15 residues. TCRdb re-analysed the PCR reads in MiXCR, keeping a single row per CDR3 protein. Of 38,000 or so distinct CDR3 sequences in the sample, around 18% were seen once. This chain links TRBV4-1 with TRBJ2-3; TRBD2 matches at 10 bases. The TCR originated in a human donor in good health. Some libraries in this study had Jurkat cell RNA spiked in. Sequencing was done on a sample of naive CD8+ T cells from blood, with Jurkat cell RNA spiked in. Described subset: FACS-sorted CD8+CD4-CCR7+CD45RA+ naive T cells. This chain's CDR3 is CASSHQREGEDTQYF. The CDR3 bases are TGCGCCAGCAGCCACCAGCGGGAGGGGGAAGATACGCAGTATTTT.